The next 27 T cell receptor beta chains were all read from a single sample in a study of OX40 agonist ivuxolimab in advanced cancers. Assay used: immunoSEQ multiplex PCR; TCRdb lists only in-frame clones, some missing. This sample yields some 31,000 clones, of which more than 70% are seen a single time; roughly 25% belongs to the top ten. The specimen comprised CD4+ or CD8+ T cells sorted from blood, sampled in a trial of the OX40 agonist ivuxolimab. Every receptor here comes from an adult with an advanced solid tumor such as melanoma, head and neck, liver or kidney cancer.

Of note for this clone: Germline and junction disagree at one end, which may indicate a read error. The rearrangement uses TRBV6-1 and TRBJ2-1; 11 bases line up with TRBD2. CDR1 MNHNS and CDR2 SASEGT come from the germline V gene. The CDR3 is made up of 18 amino acids. CDR3 nucleotide sequence: TGTGCCAGCATTGAAGGGGGGCTAGCGGGAGGCACCTACAATGAGCAGTTCTTC. It encodes CASIEGGLAGGTYNEQFF.

The rearrangement uses TRBV11-3 and TRBJ2-1; maybe TRBD1 (5 bases). This CDR3 spans 17 amino acids. Germline V gene data show CDR1 as SGHNT and CDR2 as YENEEA. V was trimmed by 5 bases and J by 0 bases, leaving 17 bases between them. As DNA, the CDR3 is TGTGCCAGCAGCCAAGAAGGCGACAGTCCCTCCTACAATGAGCAGTTCTTC. It is translated as CASSQEGDSPSYNEQFF.

The chain is built from TRBV28 and TRBJ2-5, with 9 bases lining up with TRBD1. Germline V CDR1 and CDR2: MDHEN, SYDVKM. This CDR3 spans 15 amino acids. V shed 6 bases and J 11 bases; nucleotides not matched to a gene: 16. The CDR3 reads CASSLAGTGYSEQYF. CDR3 in DNA: TGTGCCAGCAGCCTGGCCGGGACAGGGTATAGTGAGCAGTACTTC.

A note on this clone: Distinct nucleotide sequences in the sample also encode this CDR3. V and J are TRBV7-2 and TRBJ1-1, with no clear D. Germline V lookup: CDR1 SGHTA, CDR2 FQGNSA. There are 13 residues in the CDR3. The V and J ends lost 3 bases and 0 bases respectively, with 5 bases between them. DNA of the CDR3: TGTGCCAGCAGCTTGAGTGTGAACACTGAAGCTTTCTTT. Amino acid sequence: CASSLSVNTEAFF.

This clone appeared a few times. The CDR3 DNA is TGTGCCACCAGCATGGGACTAGCGGGAGGCTACGAGCAGTACTTC. Its translation: CATSMGLAGGYEQYF. The chain recombines TRBV15 with TRBJ2-7; 15 bases align to TRBD2. The CDR3 has 15 amino acids. Germline CDR1 is LNHNV and CDR2 is YYDKDF (reference sequence). The junction had 1 base not matched to a gene; V was cut back by 4 bases and J by 3 bases.

The chain employs TRBV6-5 and TRBJ1-2; D remains ambiguous. Germline CDR1 is MNHEY and CDR2 is SVGAGI. Trimming shortened V by 0 bases and J by 4 bases, and 6 bases separated the two germline ends. CDR3 length: 13 amino acids. The CDR3 loop reads CASSYSGIYGYTF. The CDR3 bases are TGTGCCAGCAGTTACTCGGGAATCTATGGCTACACCTTC.

The chain is built from TRBV5-1 and TRBJ2-3; D may correspond to TRBD1 or TRBD2 (5 bases each). In germline, CDR1 is SGHRS, CDR2 YFSETQ. The CDR3 sequence is 17 residues long. Between the trimmed V and J ends, which lost 4 bases and 0 bases, there was a span of 18 bases. CDR3 in DNA: TGCGCCAGCAGCCCACTAGGGACGGCTCCTAGCACAGATACGCAGTATTTT. Protein sequence: CASSPLGTAPSTDTQYF.

V usage is TRBV15 and J usage is TRBJ2-3; possible D gene TRBD2, 6 bases. CDR1 and CDR2 (germline): LNHNV, YYDKDF (reference sequence). The V end lost 0 bases, the J end lost 4 bases, and 11 bases lay between the germline ends. This CDR3 is 15 amino acids long. CDR3 nucleotide sequence: TGTGCCACCAGCAGAGATGTCGGGGGAGCAGATACGCAGTATTTT. Residues: CATSRDVGGADTQYF.

This chain connects TRBV29-1 to TRBJ1-1, with no clear D. Germline CDR1 reads SQVTM; CDR2 reads ANQGSEA. The CDR3 has 12 amino acids. V shed 5 bases and J shed 4 bases, with 11 bases lying between them. The chain's CDR3 is CSVSPVGTEAFF. The CDR3 DNA reads TGCAGCGTTTCCCCGGTTGGCACTGAAGCTTTCTTT.

V is TRBV5-1 and J is TRBJ2-3, with 13 bases matching TRBD2. The junction had 5 bases not matched to a gene; V was cut back by 4 bases and J by 6 bases. The CDR3 loop spans 15 amino acids. Looked up from germline, CDR1 is SGHRS and CDR2 is YFSETQ. The CDR3 sequence is CASSRTSGSKDTQYF. CDR3 nucleotides: TGCGCCAGCAGCCGGACTAGCGGGAGTAAGGATACGCAGTATTTT.

The V gene is TRBV6-5, the J gene TRBJ2-7; 8 nucleotides align to TRBD1. The germline V gene encodes CDR1 MNHEY and CDR2 SVGAGI. Losses at the gene ends were 5 bases for V and 6 bases for J; bases not matched to a gene: 6. The CDR3 length is 13 residues. For the CDR3, the DNA is TGTGCCAGCAGTCAGGGACAGGCCAGCGAGCAGTACTTC. This encodes CASSQGQASEQYF.

This chain links TRBV25-1 with TRBJ2-1, with D hard to call. Germline V gene sequence: CDR1 MGHDK, CDR2 SYGVNS. The CDR3 length is 14 residues. Trimming shortened V by 4 bases and J by 4 bases, and 11 bases separated the two germline ends. DNA for the CDR3: TGTGCCAGCAGTGGGTTCGATTCTTACAATGAGCAGTTCTTC. This sequence encodes CASSGFDSYNEQFF.

This sequence joins TRBV10-3 and TRBJ1-4; 7 nucleotides agree with TRBD1. Germline values: CDR1 ENHRY, CDR2 SYGVKD. The V segment lost 8 bases and the J segment 11 bases; nucleotides outside the gene matches: 17. There are 15 residues in the CDR3. DNA for the CDR3: TGTGCCATCGGTAGCGGCGGGACAGATACCGTTAAACTGTTTTTT. This gives the protein CAIGSGGTDTVKLFF.

CDR3 protein: CAIRWTDNSYEQYF. In DNA, the CDR3 is TGTGCCATCAGATGGACAGACAACTCCTACGAGCAGTACTTC. V gene TRBV10-3 combines with J gene TRBJ2-7; possibly TRBD1 for D (6 bases). The CDR3 runs to 14 residues. Trimming left V 6 bases short and J 0 bases short, with 12 bases between. Germline loops: CDR1 ENHRY, CDR2 SYGVKD.

With regard to this clone: At one of its ends the junction is not consistent with the germline gene, which may arise from a read error. The chain is built from TRBV5-8 and TRBJ2-7; TRBD2 might be the D (5 bases). CDR1 is SGHTS and CDR2 is YDEGEE in the germline V gene. The CDR3 has 10 amino acids. The CDR3 reads CASSFPRGRF. The DNA of the CDR3 is TGTGCCAGCAGCTTCCCACGCGGGCGCTTC.

J is TRBJ1-2 and V is TRBV28, with TRBD1 as a possible D gene (6 bases). The CDR3 length is 13 residues. Germline-derived CDR1 and CDR2 are MDHEN and SYDVKM. With 4 bases removed from V and 12 bases from J, the gap between germline ends came to 18 bases. The CDR3 DNA reads as TGTGCCAGCAGTTCTCAGGGGCCAACTATGGACACCTTC. Its protein product is CASSSQGPTMDTF.

V and J are TRBV6-1 and TRBJ2-7; 11 bases line up with TRBD2. The V gene's germline CDR1 is MNHNS and CDR2 SASEGT. CDR3 length equals 18 residues. Trimming at V came to 4 bases and at J to 0 bases, leaving 11 bases not matched to a gene. DNA of the CDR3: TGTGCCAGCAGTGCTCCAGGACTAGCGGGTCACAGCTCCTACGAGCAGTACTTC. Its translation: CASSAPGLAGHSSYEQYF.

V gene TRBV12-5 combines with J gene TRBJ2-2; possible D gene TRBD1, 5 bases. Trimming pared 7 bases from V and 2 bases from J, leaving 11 bases between. This CDR3 has 14 amino acids. The germline V gene has CDR1 LGHNT and CDR2 FRNRAP. Here the CDR3 reads CASDGRENTGELFF. In DNA form, the CDR3 reads TGTGCTAGTGATGGCAGGGAAAACACCGGGGAGCTGTTTTTT.

This chain uses TRBV7-9 with TRBJ2-3; D possibly corresponds to TRBD1 (5 bases). The CDR3 extends over 17 amino acids. Trimming took 5 bases from V and 0 from J, leaving 18 bases between them. Germline V lookup: CDR1 SEHNR, CDR2 FQNEAQ (reference sequence). The CDR3 is CASSPTRETASTDTQYF. In DNA, the CDR3 is TGTGCCAGCAGCCCAACCAGAGAGACAGCTAGCACAGATACGCAGTATTTT.

The genes are TRBV7-2 and TRBJ2-3; 15 bases align to TRBD2. V dropped 0 bases and J dropped 1; count of bases not matched to a gene: 2. From germline, CDR1 is SGHTA and CDR2 FQGNSA. The CDR3 length is 18 residues. CDR3 residues: CASSLAGTSGRRTDTQYF. DNA of the CDR3: TGTGCCAGCAGCTTAGCGGGGACTAGCGGGAGGCGCACAGATACGCAGTATTTT. Looking up the rest from reference TRBV7-2 and TRBJ2-3 gives the full variable domain: GAGVSQSPSNKVTEKGKDVELRCDPISGHTALYWYRQSLGQGLEFLIYFQGNSAPDKSGLPSDRFSAERTGGSVSTLTIQRTQQEDSAVYLCASSLAGTSGRRTDTQYFGPGTRLTVL.

This chain joins TRBV6-5 and TRBJ2-1; TRBD2 agrees at 7 bases. The ends lost 5 bases at V and 9 bases at J; junction bases unmatched: 13. The CDR3 covers 15 residues. CDR1 and CDR2 (germline): MNHEY, SVGAGI. The CDR3 reads CASSGRHERDGEQFF. CDR3 nucleotides: TGTGCCAGCAGTGGACGACACGAGCGGGATGGTGAGCAGTTCTTC.

The chain couples TRBV18 to TRBJ2-5; no firm D call. Trimming pared 5 bases from V and 3 bases from J, leaving 10 bases between. Per germline, CDR1 KGHSH and CDR2 LQKENI. The CDR3 totals 13 residues. For the CDR3, the DNA is TGTGCCAGCTCAACAAATCTTAAAGAGACCCAGTACTTC. Translating it yields CASSTNLKETQYF.

This chain connects TRBV7-2 to TRBJ1-5; D remains unclear. Germline CDR1 is SGHTA and CDR2 is FQGNSA. CDR3 length equals 14 residues. V was shortened by 5 bases and J by 6 bases, with 14 bases between the two germline ends. The CDR3 DNA follows: TGTGCCAGCAGCCCTGAGGGCCCTGCTCAGCCCCAGCATTTT. Residues: CASSPEGPAQPQHF.

This clone appeared a few times. The rearrangement links TRBV21-1 to TRBJ2-7; no DNA check was done on the table's D call, TRBD1. TRBV21-1 is described as a pseudogene. This CDR3 comprises 15 residues. The CDR3 loop reads CASSKEPRGSYEQYF. CDR3 nucleotide sequence: TGTGCCAGCAGCAAAGAGCCCAGGGGGTCCTACGAGCAGTACTTC.

The chain is built from TRBV6-1 and TRBJ1-1; a possible D gene is TRBD1 (6 bases). V was cut by 4 bases and J by 0 bases, with 9 bases left in between. Germline CDR1 MNHNS, CDR2 SASEGT. The CDR3 runs to 14 residues. The CDR3 loop is CASSVSGVNTEAFF. The CDR3 coding sequence is TGTGCCAGCAGTGTCTCAGGGGTGAACACTGAAGCTTTCTTT.

The chain carries TRBV7-9 and TRBJ1-6; a possible D gene is TRBD1 (5 bases). The V gene lost 1 base and the J gene lost 0 bases, with 10 bases spanning the gap. Germline CDR1 and CDR2: SEHNR and FQNEAQ (reference sequence). The CDR3 loop spans 17 amino acids. As DNA, the CDR3 is TGTGCCAGCAGCTTAGGGCCGGGGGACTCCTATAATTCACCCCTCCACTTT. It codes for CASSLGPGDSYNSPLHF.

The V call is TRBV7-9, the J call TRBJ2-7, with D possibly TRBD1 on 6 matching bases. CDR3 length equals 11 residues. V was clipped by 5 bases and J by 5 bases, with 7 bases between them. Germline V lookup: CDR1 SEHNR, CDR2 FQNEAQ (reference sequence). The CDR3 region has the DNA TGTGCCAGCAGCCGGACAGACGAGCAGTACTTC. Amino acid sequence: CASSRTDEQYF.